The entry that follows covers one T cell receptor (beta chain) sequence. Germline V lookup: CDR1 SGHVS, CDR2 FQNEAQ. V was shortened by 5 bases and J by 3 bases, with 11 bases between the two germline ends. This CDR3 is 14 amino acids long. The sample originates from a study of blood T cell repertoires in COVID-19. The method was immunoSEQ multiplex PCR; TCRdb's version includes in-frame clones alone and lacks a portion of them. The repertoire holds about 440,000 clones, with nearly 90% as singletons. The source material was PBMCs or T cells enriched from blood (not recorded which). V gene TRBV7-8 combines with J gene TRBJ1-5, with D possibly being TRBD1 (5 bases). The receptor was isolated from a woman in her late teens or twenties with acute COVID-19. The CDR3 loop is CASSRGEANQPQHF. The CDR3, as DNA: TGTGCCAGCAGCCGAGGGGAGGCCAATCAGCCCCAGCATTTT.